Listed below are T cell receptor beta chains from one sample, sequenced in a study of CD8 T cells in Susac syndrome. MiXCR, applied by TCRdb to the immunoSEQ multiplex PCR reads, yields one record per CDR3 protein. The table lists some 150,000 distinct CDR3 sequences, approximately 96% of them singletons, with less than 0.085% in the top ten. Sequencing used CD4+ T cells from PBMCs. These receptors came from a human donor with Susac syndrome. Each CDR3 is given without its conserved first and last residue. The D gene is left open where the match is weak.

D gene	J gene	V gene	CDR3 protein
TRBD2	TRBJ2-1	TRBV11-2	ASSDRTSGSLRNEQF
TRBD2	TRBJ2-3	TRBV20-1	SARDWKAGGESDTQY
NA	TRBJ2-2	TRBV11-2	ASRNNREGSAGELF
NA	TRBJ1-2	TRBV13	ASSSRVSYGYT
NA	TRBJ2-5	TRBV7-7	ASSSTRQETQY
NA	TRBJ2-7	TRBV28	ASSSWDTRDEQY
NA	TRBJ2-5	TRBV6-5	ASSYQGKWF
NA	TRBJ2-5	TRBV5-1	ASSLVGSSETQY
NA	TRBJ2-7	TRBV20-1	SARLERGLYEQY
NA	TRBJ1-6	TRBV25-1	ASTRAGDSPLH
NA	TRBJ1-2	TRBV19	ASRSGGSGVYGYT
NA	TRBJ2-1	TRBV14	ASSQGTSPNEQF
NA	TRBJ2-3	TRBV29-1	SVEPPGTNTQY
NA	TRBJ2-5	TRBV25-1	ASSERDTVAEKETQY
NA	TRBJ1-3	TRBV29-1	SVEDQGVGNTIY
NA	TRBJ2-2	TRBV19	ASSRGRINSGELF
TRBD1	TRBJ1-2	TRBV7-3	ASSPSTDREGYT
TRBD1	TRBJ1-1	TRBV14	ASSHRTGGTEAF
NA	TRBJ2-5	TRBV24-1	ATSDPRGSGGVETQY
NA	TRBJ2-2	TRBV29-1	SVDTKGTGELF
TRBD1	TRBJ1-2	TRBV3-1	ASSPRDRTNYGYT
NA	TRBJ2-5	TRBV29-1	SVELGKGVTQY
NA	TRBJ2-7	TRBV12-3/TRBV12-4	ASSALQGGEQY
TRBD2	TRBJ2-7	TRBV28	ASSPASGPYEQY
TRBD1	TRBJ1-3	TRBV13	ASSSGTGGAGNTIY
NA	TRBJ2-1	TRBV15	ATSRVPSGEQF
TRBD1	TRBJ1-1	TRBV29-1	SVEDLSGTGPLEAF
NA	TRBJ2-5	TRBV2	ASRRSPSQGETQY
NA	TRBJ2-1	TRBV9	ASRGTYNEQF
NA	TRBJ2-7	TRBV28	ASSAPGAVHEQY
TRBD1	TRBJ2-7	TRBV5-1	ASSLIGTGGEQY
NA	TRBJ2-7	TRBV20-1	SARVPGRNYEQY
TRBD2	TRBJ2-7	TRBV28	ASRPRLAGLYEQY
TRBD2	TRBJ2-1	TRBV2	ASSYGTSGEAEQF
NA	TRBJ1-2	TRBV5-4	ASSPGGNYGYT
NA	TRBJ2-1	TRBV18	ASSPRTSHEQF
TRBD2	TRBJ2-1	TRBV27	ASTHSGGPNEQF
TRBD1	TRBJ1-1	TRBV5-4	ASSFPGGTEAF
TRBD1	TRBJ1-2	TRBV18	ASSPGDGDRANYGYT
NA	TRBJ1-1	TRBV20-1	SAQKSAANTEAF
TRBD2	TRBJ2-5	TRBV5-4	ASSPRLAQHRETQY
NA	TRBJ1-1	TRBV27	ASSRALGGMNTEAF
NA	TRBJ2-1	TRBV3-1	ASSPVAGGEQF
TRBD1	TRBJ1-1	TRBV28	ASGTGGPVAEAF
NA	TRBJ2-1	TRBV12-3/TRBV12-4	ASRAGSPSYNEQF
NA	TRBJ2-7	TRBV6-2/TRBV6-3	ASSYRQLYEQY
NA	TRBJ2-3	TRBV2	ASSERWRRTQY
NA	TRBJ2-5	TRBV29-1	SVQARLRETQY
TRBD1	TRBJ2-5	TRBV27	ASRGQGRETQY
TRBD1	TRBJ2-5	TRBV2	ASTEDRSTQETQY
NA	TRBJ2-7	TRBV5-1	ASSLSGGGPSYEQY
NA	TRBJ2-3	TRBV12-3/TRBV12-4	ASSYYQSSTDTQY
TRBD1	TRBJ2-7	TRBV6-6	ASSTTGTGAYEQY